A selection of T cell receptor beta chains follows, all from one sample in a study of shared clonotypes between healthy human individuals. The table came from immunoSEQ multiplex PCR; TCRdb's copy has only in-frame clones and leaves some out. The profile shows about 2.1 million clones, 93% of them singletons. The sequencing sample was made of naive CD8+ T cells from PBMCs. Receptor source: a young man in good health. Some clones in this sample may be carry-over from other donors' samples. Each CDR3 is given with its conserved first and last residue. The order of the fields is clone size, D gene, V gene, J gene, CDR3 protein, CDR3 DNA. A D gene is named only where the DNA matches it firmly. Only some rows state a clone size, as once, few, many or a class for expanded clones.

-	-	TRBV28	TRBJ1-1	CATEPQRELNTEAFF	TGTGCCACCGAACCACAGAGGGAGTTAAACACTGAAGCTTTCTTT
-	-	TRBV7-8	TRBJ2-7	CASSFLASWLANEQYF	TGTGCCAGCAGCTTCCTCGCGTCGTGGCTAGCTAACGAGCAGTACTTC
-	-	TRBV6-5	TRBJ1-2	CASSFDGNGYTF	TGTGCCAGCAGTTTTGACGGAAATGGCTACACCTTC
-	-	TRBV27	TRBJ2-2	CASAIDRGGTGELFF	TGTGCCAGCGCGATAGACAGGGGAGGGACCGGGGAGCTGTTTTTT
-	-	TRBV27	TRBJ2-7	CASSQRGDEQYF	TGTGCCAGCAGTCAAAGGGGGGACGAGCAGTACTTC
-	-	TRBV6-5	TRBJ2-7	CASSYGSQAVYEQYF	TGTGCCAGCAGTTACGGGAGCCAGGCTGTATACGAGCAGTACTTC
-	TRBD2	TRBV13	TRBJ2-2	CASSTNVPGLAGAGGIGELFF	TGTGCCAGCAGCACGAACGTGCCGGGACTAGCGGGCGCCGGGGGCATCGGGGAGCTGTTTTTT
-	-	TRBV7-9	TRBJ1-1	CASSLSPLWGWNTEAFF	TGTGCCAGCAGCTTATCGCCCCTGTGGGGGTGGAACACTGAAGCTTTCTTT
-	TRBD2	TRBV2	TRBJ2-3	CASSEASGRALDTQYF	TGTGCCAGCAGTGAGGCTAGCGGGAGGGCCTTAGATACGCAGTATTTT
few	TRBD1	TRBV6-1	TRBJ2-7	CASSDRGLDEQYF	TGTGCCAGCAGTGACAGGGGGTTGGATGAGCAGTACTTC
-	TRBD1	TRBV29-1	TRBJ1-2	CSVPTGGNGYTF	TGCAGCGTCCCGACAGGGGGGAATGGCTACACCTTC
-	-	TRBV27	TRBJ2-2	CASSPRGTQTTGELFF	TGTGCCAGCAGTCCACGAGGGACACAGACCACCGGGGAGCTGTTTTTT
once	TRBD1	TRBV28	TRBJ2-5	CASRPTTGGPETQYF	TGTGCCAGCAGACCAACGACAGGGGGTCCAGAGACCCAGTACTTC
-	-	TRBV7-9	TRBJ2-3	CASSPQGLDTQYF	TGTGCCAGCAGCCCTCAGGGACTAGATACGCAGTATTTT
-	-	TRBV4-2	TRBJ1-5	CASSQWDFRIGNQPQHF	TGTGCCAGCAGCCAATGGGACTTTAGAATAGGGAATCAGCCCCAGCATTTT
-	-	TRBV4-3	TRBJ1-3	CASSQDRWVVSGNTIYF	TGCGCCAGCAGCCAAGATCGGTGGGTCGTCTCTGGAAACACCATATATTTT
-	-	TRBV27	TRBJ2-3	CASSLRGADTQYF	TGTGCCAGCAGTTTGAGGGGCGCAGATACGCAGTATTTT
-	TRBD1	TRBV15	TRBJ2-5	CATSRDRDRVGETQYF	TGTGCCACCAGCAGAGATAGGGACAGGGTTGGGGAGACCCAGTACTTC
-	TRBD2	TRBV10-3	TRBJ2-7	CAISDLSGRDYEQYF	TGTGCCATCAGCGACCTTAGCGGGAGGGATTACGAGCAGTACTTC
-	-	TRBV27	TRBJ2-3	CASSNDLGAGPATDTQYF	TGTGCCAGCAGCAATGACCTGGGGGCCGGACCAGCTACAGATACGCAGTATTTT
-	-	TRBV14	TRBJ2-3	CASSPAGVKAGLTDTQYF	TGTGCCAGCAGCCCCGCCGGGGTCAAAGCGGGCCTCACAGATACGCAGTATTTT
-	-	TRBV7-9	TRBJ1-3	CASSWSSGNTIYF	TGTGCCAGCAGCTGGAGCTCTGGAAACACCATATATTTT
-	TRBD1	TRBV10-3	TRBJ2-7	CAISRDRGDEQYF	TGTGCCATCAGCCGGGACAGGGGGGACGAGCAGTACTTC
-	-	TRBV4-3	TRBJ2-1	CASSPGAVPYNEQFF	TGCGCCAGCAGCCCGGGGGCCGTACCCTACAATGAGCAGTTCTTC
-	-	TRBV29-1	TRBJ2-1	CSVEPLRGLRHNEQFF	TGCAGCGTTGAGCCCCTCCGGGGCCTAAGACACAATGAGCAGTTCTTC
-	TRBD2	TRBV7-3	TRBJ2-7	CASSHGGSGSEQYF	TGTGCCAGCAGCCATGGGGGTAGCGGGAGCGAGCAGTACTTC
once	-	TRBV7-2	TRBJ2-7	CASSKRTSYEQYF	TGTGCCAGCAGCAAACGGACCAGTTACGAGCAGTACTTC
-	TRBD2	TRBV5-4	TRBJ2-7	CASSPGTSAHYEQYF	TGTGCCAGCAGCCCCGGGACTAGCGCCCACTACGAGCAGTACTTC
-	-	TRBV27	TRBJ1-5	CASSPGAGWQPQHF	TGTGCCAGCAGTCCTGGGGCTGGGTGGCAGCCCCAGCATTTT
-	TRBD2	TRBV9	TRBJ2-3	CASSLRGTSERTDTQYF	TGTGCCAGCAGCCTCAGAGGAACTAGCGAACGCACAGATACGCAGTATTTT
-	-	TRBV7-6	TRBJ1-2	CASSGVGWGSGYTF	TGTGCCAGCAGCGGTGTGGGGTGGGGCAGCGGCTACACCTTC
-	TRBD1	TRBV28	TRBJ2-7	CASSSDDGQGPYEQYF	TGTGCCAGCAGTAGTGACGACGGACAGGGGCCCTACGAGCAGTACTTC
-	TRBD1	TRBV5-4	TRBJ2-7	CASSSRTGGTYEQYF	TGTGCCAGCAGCTCTCGGACAGGCGGTACCTACGAGCAGTACTTC
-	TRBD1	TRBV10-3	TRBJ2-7	CAISESIAGQGAQNEQYF	TGTGCCATCAGTGAGTCGATTGCGGGACAGGGGGCGCAAAACGAGCAGTACTTC
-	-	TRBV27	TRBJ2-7	CASTLSLGRSEQYF	TGTGCCAGCACCCTATCATTAGGGAGGAGCGAGCAGTACTTC
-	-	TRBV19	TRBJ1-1	CASSILSEAFF	TGTGCCAGTAGTATTTTGAGTGAAGCTTTCTTT
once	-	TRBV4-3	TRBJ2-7	CASSQDLPTSEAAYEQYF	TGCGCCAGCAGCCAAGACCTTCCCACCTCTGAGGCCGCCTACGAGCAGTACTTC
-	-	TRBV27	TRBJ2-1	CASSPGSYNEQFF	TGTGCCAGCAGCCCTGGATCTTACAATGAGCAGTTCTTC
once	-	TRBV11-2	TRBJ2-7	CASSSRRGFHEQYF	TGTGCCAGCAGCTCCCGCCGGGGGTTCCACGAGCAGTACTTC
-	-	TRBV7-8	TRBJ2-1	CASSPWTPGREQFF	TGTGCCAGCAGCCCCTGGACTCCAGGCAGGGAGCAGTTCTTC
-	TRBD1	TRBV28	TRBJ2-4	CASSPLLGTGGNIQYF	TGTGCCAGCAGTCCCTTACTCGGGACAGGTGGGAACATTCAGTACTTC